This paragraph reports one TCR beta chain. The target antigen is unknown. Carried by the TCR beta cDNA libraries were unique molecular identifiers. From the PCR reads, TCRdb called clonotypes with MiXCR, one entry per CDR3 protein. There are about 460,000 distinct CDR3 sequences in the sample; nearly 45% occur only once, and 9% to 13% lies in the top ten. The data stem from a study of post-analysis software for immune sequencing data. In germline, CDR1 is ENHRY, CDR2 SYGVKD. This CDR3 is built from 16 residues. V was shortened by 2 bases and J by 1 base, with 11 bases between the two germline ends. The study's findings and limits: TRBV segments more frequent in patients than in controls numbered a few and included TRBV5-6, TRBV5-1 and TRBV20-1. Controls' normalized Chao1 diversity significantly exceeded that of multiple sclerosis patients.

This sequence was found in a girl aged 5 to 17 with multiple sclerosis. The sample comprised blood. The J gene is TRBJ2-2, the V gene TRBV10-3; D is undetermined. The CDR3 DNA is TGTGCCATCAGTGAGGGGGTAGGGCTGAACACCGGGGAGCTGTTTTTT. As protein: CAISEGVGLNTGELFF.